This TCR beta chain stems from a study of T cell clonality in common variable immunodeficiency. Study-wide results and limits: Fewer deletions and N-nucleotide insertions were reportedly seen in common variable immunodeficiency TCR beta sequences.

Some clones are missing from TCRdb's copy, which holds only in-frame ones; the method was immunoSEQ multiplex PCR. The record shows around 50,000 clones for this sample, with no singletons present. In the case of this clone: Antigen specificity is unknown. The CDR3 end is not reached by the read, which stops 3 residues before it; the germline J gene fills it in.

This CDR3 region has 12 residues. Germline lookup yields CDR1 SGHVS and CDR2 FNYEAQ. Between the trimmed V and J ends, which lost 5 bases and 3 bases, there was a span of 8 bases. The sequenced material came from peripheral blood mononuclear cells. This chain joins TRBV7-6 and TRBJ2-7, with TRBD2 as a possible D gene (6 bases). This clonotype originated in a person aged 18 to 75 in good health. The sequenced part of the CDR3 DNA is TGTGCCAGCAGCCCGGGGGACTACGAG. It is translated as CASSPGDYE. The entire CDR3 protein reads CASSPGDYEQYF.